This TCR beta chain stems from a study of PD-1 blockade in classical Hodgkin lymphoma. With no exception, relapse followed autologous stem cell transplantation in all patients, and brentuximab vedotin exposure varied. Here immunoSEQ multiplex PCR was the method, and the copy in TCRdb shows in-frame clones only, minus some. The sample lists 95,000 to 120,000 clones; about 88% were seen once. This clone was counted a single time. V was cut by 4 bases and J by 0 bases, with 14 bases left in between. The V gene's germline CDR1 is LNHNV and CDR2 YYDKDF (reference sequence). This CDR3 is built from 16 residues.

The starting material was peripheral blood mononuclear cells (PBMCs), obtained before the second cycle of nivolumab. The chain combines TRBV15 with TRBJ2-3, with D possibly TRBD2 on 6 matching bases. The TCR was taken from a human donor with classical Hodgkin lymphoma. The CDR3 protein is CATSTGLSSSTDTQYF. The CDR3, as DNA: TGTGCCACCAGCACGGGACTTTCCTCTAGCACAGATACGCAGTATTTT.